Presented here are 29 T cell receptor beta chains from one specimen sequenced in a study of CD8+ T cells in alopecia areata. The authors extracted RNA and reverse transcribed it into cDNA as the sequencing template. TCRdb's table, derived via immunoSEQ multiplex PCR, lists solely in-frame clones and lacks some. In the table there are roughly 120,000 clones, roughly two fifths of which are singletons. Sequenced sample: CD4+ T cells sorted from blood. Source of these receptors: a human donor with alopecia areata.

This chain connects TRBV28 to TRBJ2-5, with D unclear. CDR1 is MDHEN and CDR2 is SYDVKM in the germline V gene. CDR3 length equals 12 residues. V lost 3 bases and J lost 5, with 7 bases in between. In nucleotides, the CDR3 is TGTGCCAGCAGTTTCCACGGGGAGACCCAGTACTTC. Protein product: CASSFHGETQYF.

This clone was picked up one time. J is TRBJ2-1 and V is TRBV6-5; no definite D call. Per the germline V gene, CDR1 is MNHEY and CDR2 is SVGAGI. Trimming shortened V by 11 bases and J by 6 bases, and 11 bases separated the two germline ends. The CDR3 extends over 11 amino acids. CDR3 DNA: TGTGCCTCAAGGTGGTTCAATGAGCAGTTCTTC. It is translated as CASRWFNEQFF.

This clone showed up just a few times. The CDR3 DNA is TGTGCCAGCAGCGCCGTAGCGGGCGAGCTTAGTACGCAGTATTTT. It encodes CASSAVAGELSTQYF. The chain recombines TRBV9 with TRBJ2-3, with 7 bases that match TRBD2. In germline, CDR1 is SGDLS, CDR2 YYNGEE. The CDR3 extends over 15 amino acids. Trimming took 3 bases from V and 8 from J; bases not matched to a gene: 12.

The chain couples TRBV6-5 to TRBJ2-3; D might be TRBD2 (6 bases). CDR1 and CDR2 (germline): MNHEY, SVGAGI. The CDR3 is made up of 13 amino acids. The chain's CDR3 is CVTYRAGRGTQYF. As DNA, the CDR3 is TGTGTCACCTACCGGGCGGGGCGAGGGACGCAGTATTTT.

This chain uses TRBV7-3 with TRBJ2-2; D ambiguous. Germline CDR1 and CDR2: SGHTA and FQGTGA. Trimming removed 6 bases from V and 1 base from J, with 9 bases in between. The CDR3 loop spans 14 amino acids. Here the CDR3 reads CASSPGWNTGELFF. The CDR3 DNA is TGTGCCAGCAGTCCCGGGTGGAACACCGGGGAGCTGTTTTTT.

V and J are TRBV29-1 and TRBJ2-2, with 8 nucleotides matching TRBD1. V was clipped by 4 bases and J by 8 bases; unmatched bases: 9. The CDR3 extends over 14 amino acids. CDR1 and CDR2 from the germline V gene are SQVTM and ANQGSEA. This chain's CDR3 is CSVAPQGDRGELFF. CDR3 bases: TGCAGCGTTGCACCACAGGGGGATCGGGGGGAGCTGTTTTTT.

The chain uses TRBV11-1 and TRBJ2-3; TRBD2 aligns across 9 bases. CDR1 SGHAT and CDR2 FQDESV come from the germline V gene (reference sequence). Losses at the gene ends were 2 bases for V and 3 bases for J; bases not matched to a gene: 6. The CDR3 has 16 residues. CDR3 amino acids: CASSLRPGLATDTQYF. CDR3 sequence (DNA): TGTGCCAGCAGCTTAAGACCGGGACTAGCAACAGATACGCAGTATTTT.

This chain's CDR3 is CSVPGGGGELFF. CDR3 nucleotide sequence: TGCAGCGTCCCAGGGGGCGGCGGGGAGCTGTTTTTT. The chain combines TRBV29-1 with TRBJ2-2, with 8 positions matching TRBD1. J lost 7 bases, V lost 6 bases, and 4 bases had no gene match. The CDR3 loop spans 12 amino acids. Germline V gene data show CDR1 as SQVTM and CDR2 as ANQGSEA.

V and J are TRBV6-5 and TRBJ2-1; TRBD2 matches 11 bases. V trimming: 8 bases; J trimming: 12 bases; junction bases outside the gene matches: 9. Germline CDR1 reads MNHEY; CDR2 reads SVGAGI. The CDR3 extends over 13 amino acids. This CDR3 reads CASGNVAGGGQFF. CDR3 coding DNA: TGTGCCAGCGGTAACGTAGCGGGAGGGGGGCAGTTCTTC.

This sequence joins TRBV7-3 and TRBJ2-5; D is perhaps TRBD1 (6 bases). Germline V gene data show CDR1 as SGHTA and CDR2 as FQGTGA. This CDR3 has 15 amino acids. Trimming shortened V by 5 bases and J by 2 bases, and 15 bases separated the two germline ends. The CDR3, as DNA: TGTGCCAGCAGCGAAACTCCGGGACAACAAGAGACCCAGTACTTC. Protein product: CASSETPGQQETQYF.

This chain joins TRBV4-1 and TRBJ2-4, with TRBD2 as a possible D gene (6 bases). Per the germline V gene, CDR1 is MGHRA and CDR2 is YSYEKL. The V and J ends lost 2 bases and 8 bases respectively, with 16 bases between them. The CDR3 is made up of 15 amino acids. The CDR3 DNA reads TGCGCCAGCAGCCAACCCGGGACTCCTCAGGACATTCAGTACTTC. Residues: CASSQPGTPQDIQYF.

The chain employs TRBV29-1 and TRBJ1-2; D is unresolved. Germline CDR1 reads SQVTM; CDR2 reads ANQGSEA. V was clipped by 0 bases and J by 3 bases, with 8 bases between them. CDR3 size: 13 residues. The CDR3 nucleotides read TGCAGCGTTGAAGATCTGGGCTACTATGGCTACACCTTC. It specifies CSVEDLGYYGYTF.

The sample holds many counts of this clone. The gene calls are TRBV7-9 and TRBJ2-2, with D hard to call. The CDR3 has 15 residues. The V end lost 7 bases, the J end lost 6 bases, and 18 bases lay between the germline ends. From germline, CDR1 is SEHNR and CDR2 FQNEAQ (reference sequence). The CDR3 region has the DNA TGTGCCAGCACCGAGTCCCGAGGTGTTGCCGGGGAGCTGTTTTTT. Its translation: CASTESRGVAGELFF.

J is TRBJ2-7 and V is TRBV14; D gene unclear. Looked up from germline, CDR1 is SGHDN and CDR2 is FVKESK. Trimming removed 4 bases from V and 2 bases from J, with 12 bases in between. CDR3 size: 14 residues. The CDR3 DNA reads TGTGCCAGCAGCCCTTATCCGGTCCCCTACGAGCAGTACTTC. It encodes CASSPYPVPYEQYF. The variable domain in full, completed from reference TRBV14 and TRBJ2-7, reads EAGVTQFPSHSVIEKGQTVTLRCDPISGHDNLYWYRRVMGKEIKFLLHFVKESKQDESGMPNNRFLAERTGGTYSTLKVQPAELEDSGVYFCASSPYPVPYEQYFGPGTRLTVT.

In its sample, this clone was seen a few times. The chain combines TRBV29-1 with TRBJ2-7; TRBD1 matches 11 bases. The V gene's germline CDR1 is SQVTM and CDR2 ANQGSEA. The CDR3 is 13 amino acids. The J segment lost 3 bases and the V segment lost 6 bases, leaving 4 bases of the junction unmatched. The CDR3: CSVGQGVFYEQYF. The CDR3 region has the DNA TGCAGCGTGGGACAGGGGGTTTTCTACGAGCAGTACTTC.

This chain uses TRBV6-1 with TRBJ1-1; 11 bases map to TRBD1. The V and J ends lost 6 bases and 10 bases, in that order; junction bases with no gene match: 4. This CDR3 contains 12 residues. The V gene's germline CDR1 is MNHNS and CDR2 SASEGT. The CDR3 bases are TGTGCCAGCAGATCCGGGACAGGGGGAGCTTTCTTT. Its protein is CASRSGTGGAFF.

This chain uses TRBV4-2 with TRBJ2-3; D is possibly TRBD2 (6 bases). The CDR3 totals 15 residues. Germline V CDR1 and CDR2: LGHNA, YNFKEQ. V was shortened by 0 bases and J by 5 bases, with 12 bases between the two germline ends. CDR3 sequence reads: CASSQDGREIDTQYF. The CDR3 DNA follows: TGTGCCAGCAGCCAAGATGGCCGGGAGATAGATACGCAGTATTTT.

V usage is TRBV11-2 and J usage is TRBJ2-5, with D perhaps matching TRBD1 or TRBD2 (5 bases each). This CDR3 is 14 amino acids long. Per the germline V gene, CDR1 is SGHAT and CDR2 is FQNNGV. The V and J ends lost 3 bases and 5 bases respectively, with 13 bases between them. The CDR3 region has the DNA TGTGCCAGCAGCTTTACGGACACGGGGGAGACCCAGTACTTC. Amino acids: CASSFTDTGETQYF.

The chain is built from TRBV29-1 and TRBJ2-7; 8 bases agree with TRBD2. Germline CDR1 is SQVTM and CDR2 is ANQGSEA. CDR3 length: 13 amino acids. With 6 bases clipped from V and 2 bases from J, the junction kept 6 bases outside the gene matches. In nucleotides, the CDR3 is TGCAGCGTGGAAATAGCGGGAACCTACGAGCAGTACTTC. Residues: CSVEIAGTYEQYF.

This rearrangement joins TRBV9 to TRBJ2-7; tentative D call: TRBD1 (5 bases). Germline V lookup: CDR1 SGDLS, CDR2 YYNGEE. The length of the CDR3 is 13 residues. V lost 0 bases, J lost 9 bases, and 13 bases lay in between. The CDR3 reads CASSVARTSRQYF. In DNA form, the CDR3 reads TGTGCCAGCAGCGTAGCCCGGACATCTAGGCAGTACTTC.

This chain uses TRBV29-1 with TRBJ2-7; 9 bases match TRBD2. Germline assignment: CDR1 SQVTM and CDR2 ANQGSEA. The CDR3 contains 15 residues. V shed 5 bases, J shed 1 base, and the junction held 9 bases outside the gene matches. CDR3 in DNA: TGCAGCGTTCAAGCCCGAGCGGGGGGATCCTACGAGCAGTACTTC. Translation: CSVQARAGGSYEQYF.

This chain connects TRBV27 to TRBJ2-2; no clear D. This CDR3 has 15 residues. V dropped 3 bases and J dropped 1 base, with 9 bases sitting between them. Germline V CDR1 and CDR2: MNHEY, SMNVEV (reference sequence). CDR3 protein: CASSFSWRNTGELFF. As DNA, the CDR3 is TGTGCCAGCAGTTTCAGTTGGCGGAACACCGGGGAGCTGTTTTTT.

V and J are TRBV2 and TRBJ2-1, with 8 bases aligning to TRBD2. The CDR3 length is 15 residues. Germline CDR1 is SNHLY and CDR2 is FYNNEI. Trimming at V came to 3 bases and at J to 7 bases, leaving 8 bases not matched to a gene. This chain's CDR3 is CASSDWLAGGNEQFF. The DNA of the CDR3 is TGTGCCAGCAGTGATTGGCTAGCGGGTGGTAATGAGCAGTTCTTC.

About this clone: The same CDR3 also results from other DNA sequences found in this sample. The gene calls are TRBV7-2 and TRBJ2-5; no firm D call. Trimming left V 5 bases short and J 7 bases short, with 11 bases between. The length of the CDR3 is 12 residues. Germline CDR1 is SGHTA and CDR2 is FQGNSA. The CDR3 region is CASSLGPGTQYF. The CDR3 DNA reads TGTGCCAGCAGCCTGGGCCCCGGGACCCAGTACTTC. The full variable domain, completed using reference TRBV7-2 and TRBJ2-5, is GAGVSQSPSNKVTEKGKDVELRCDPISGHTALYWYRQSLGQGLEFLIYFQGNSAPDKSGLPSDRFSAERTGGSVSTLTIQRTQQEDSAVYLCASSLGPGTQYFGPGTRLLVL.

This chain joins TRBV5-4 and TRBJ2-1; the D gene is possibly TRBD2 (6 bases). The CDR3 is 16 residues long. V lost 4 bases and J lost 8, with 22 bases in between. The germline V gene has CDR1 SGHNT and CDR2 YYREEE (reference sequence). The CDR3 DNA sequence: TGTGCCAGCAGCGGCGTGCGGGGTCGGGGAGGTCATGAGCAGTTCTTC. Protein product: CASSGVRGRGGHEQFF.

This clone occurred a few times. This chain connects TRBV29-1 to TRBJ2-5, with TRBD1 matching 12 bases. Looked up from germline, CDR1 is SQVTM and CDR2 is ANQGSEA. V shed 6 bases and J 5 bases; nucleotides not matched to a gene: 7. CDR3 length: 14 amino acids. The CDR3 DNA sequence: TGCAGCGTCCGCCGGGACAGGGGGCTGGAGACCCAGTACTTC. Amino acid sequence: CSVRRDRGLETQYF.

The chain combines TRBV23-1 with TRBJ1-5, with 8 bases identical to TRBD1. TRBV23-1 is an ORF; its function is uncertain. Trimming cost V 10 bases and J 2 bases; bases outside gene matches: 10. CDR3 length equals 15 residues. CDR3 coding DNA: TGCGCCACCCCAGGGGGCTTTAGTCGCAATCAGCCCCAGCATTTT. Encoded protein: CATPGGFSRNQPQHF.

A word on this clone: This specimen includes other DNA sequences encoding the same CDR3. The chain recombines TRBV18 with TRBJ2-1, with 8 bases identical to TRBD1. The CDR3 is 14 amino acids. CDR1 is KGHSH, CDR2 LQKENI, per germline. Trimming took 6 bases from V and 4 from J; bases not matched to a gene: 5. The CDR3 DNA sequence: TGTGCCAGCTCCCCAGGACAGGGTTACAATGAGCAGTTCTTC. As protein: CASSPGQGYNEQFF.

The table lists this clone with a few counts. The rearrangement joins TRBV19 to TRBJ2-1; 9 bases align to TRBD1. The CDR3 totals 15 residues. CDR1 LNHDA and CDR2 SQIVND come from the germline V gene (reference sequence). Trimming at V came to 4 bases and at J to 7 bases, leaving 8 bases not matched to a gene. This CDR3 reads CASSTWGTGSNEQFF. CDR3 coding DNA: TGTGCCAGTAGTACTTGGGGGACAGGGTCTAATGAGCAGTTCTTC.